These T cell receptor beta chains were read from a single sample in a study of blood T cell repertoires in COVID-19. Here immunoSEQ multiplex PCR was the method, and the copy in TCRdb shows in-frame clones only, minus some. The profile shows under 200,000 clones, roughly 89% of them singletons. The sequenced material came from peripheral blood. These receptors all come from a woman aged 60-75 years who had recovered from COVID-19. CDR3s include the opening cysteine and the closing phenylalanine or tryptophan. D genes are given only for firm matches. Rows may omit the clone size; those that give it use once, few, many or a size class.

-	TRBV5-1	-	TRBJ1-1	CASSAGQTNTEAFF	TGCGCCAGCAGCGCCGGACAGACGAACACTGAAGCTTTCTTT
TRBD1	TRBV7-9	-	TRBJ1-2	CASSLAYDRVVYGYTF	TGTGCCAGCAGCTTAGCTTACGACAGGGTTGTCTATGGCTACACCTTC
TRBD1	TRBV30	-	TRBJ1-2	CAWSALRTGLVYTF	TGTGCCTGGAGTGCTCTTCGGACAGGGTTAGTCTACACCTTC
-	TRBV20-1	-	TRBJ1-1	CSASLPGGFEAFF	TGCAGTGCTAGTTTGCCGGGGGGCTTTGAAGCTTTCTTT
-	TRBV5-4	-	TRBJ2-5	CASSRGQGFLAGEETQYF	TGTGCCAGCAGCCGGGGACAGGGGTTCCTAGCGGGGGAAGAGACCCAGTACTTC
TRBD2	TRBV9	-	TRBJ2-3	CASSTGGDTDTQYF	TGTGCCAGCAGCACGGGAGGTGACACAGATACGCAGTATTTT
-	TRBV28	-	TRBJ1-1	CASRLHQNTEAFF	TGTGCCAGCAGACTCCACCAGAACACTGAAGCTTTCTTT
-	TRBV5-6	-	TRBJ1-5	CASSLGNAGTWQPQHF	TGTGCCAGCAGCTTGGGTAATGCAGGGACTTGGCAGCCCCAGCATTTT
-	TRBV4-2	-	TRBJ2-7	CASSQAGYGYAYEQYF	TGTGCCAGCAGCCAAGCTGGATACGGGTACGCGTACGAGCAGTACTTC
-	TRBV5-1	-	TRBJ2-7	CASSLAGGAGYEQYF	TGCGCCAGCAGCTTGGCCGGGGGAGCCGGCTACGAGCAGTACTTC
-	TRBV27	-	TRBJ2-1	CASSPTTRNEQFF	TGTGCCAGCAGCCCTACCACCCGCAATGAGCAGTTCTTC
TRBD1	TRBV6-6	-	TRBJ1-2	CASTTGTGGFYGYTF	TGTGCCAGCACCACCGGGACAGGGGGCTTCTATGGCTACACCTTC
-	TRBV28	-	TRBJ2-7	CASSHQQGPLKEQYF	TGTGCCAGCAGTCATCAACAGGGTCCCCTTAAAGAGCAGTACTTC
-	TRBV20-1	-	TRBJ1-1	CSARVAIRDTF	TGCAGTGCTAGAGTGGCGATCCGGGACACTTTT
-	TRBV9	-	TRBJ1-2	CASSVEATYYGYTF	TGTGCCAGCAGCGTAGAAGCCACCTACTATGGCTACACCTTC
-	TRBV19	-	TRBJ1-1	CASQEAADLNTEAFF	TGTGCCAGTCAGGAGGCGGCTGACCTGAACACTGAAGCTTTCTTT
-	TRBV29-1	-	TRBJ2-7	CSVLGENEQYF	TGCAGCGTTTTAGGAGAAAACGAGCAGTACTTC
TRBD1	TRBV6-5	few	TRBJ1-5	CASSYSRQGDQPQHF	TGTGCCAGCAGTTACTCGCGACAGGGCGATCAGCCCCAGCATTTT
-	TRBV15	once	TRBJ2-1	CASSFGGFNEQFF	TGTGCCTCGAGTTTTGGAGGTTTCAATGAGCAGTTCTTC
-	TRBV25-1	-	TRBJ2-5	CASSDHPPMQETQYF	TGTGCCAGCAGTGACCATCCTCCAATGCAGGAGACCCAGTACTTC
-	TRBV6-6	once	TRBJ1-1	CARPFSLGPECTEAFF	TGTGCCAGGCCGTTTAGTCTAGGTCCCGAATGCACTGAAGCTTTCTTT
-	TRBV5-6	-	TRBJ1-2	CASSSLGGSRNYGYTF	TGTGCCAGCAGCTCGCTTGGGGGGTCCCGTAACTATGGCTACACCTTC
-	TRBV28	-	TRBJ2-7	CASSLPGGLIYEQYF	TGTGCCAGCAGTTTACCTGGGGGACTCATCTACGAGCAGTACTTC
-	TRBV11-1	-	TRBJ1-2	CASSLAESEPNYGYTF	TGTGCCAGCAGCTTAGCGGAGTCAGAACCGAACTATGGCTACACCTTC
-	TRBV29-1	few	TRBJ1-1	CSVWYGTSAPNTEAFF	TGCAGCGTTTGGTACGGGACAAGCGCCCCTAACACTGAAGCTTTCTTT
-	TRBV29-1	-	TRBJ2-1	CSVVPNIGDRNEQFF	TGCAGCGTTGTTCCCAACATCGGGGATCGCAATGAGCAGTTCTTC
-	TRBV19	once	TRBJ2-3	CASNNAGWFTQYF	TGTGCCAGTAATAACGCGGGGTGGTTTACGCAGTATTTT
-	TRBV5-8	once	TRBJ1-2	CASSLLDSRSYGYTF	TGTGCCAGCAGCTTGCTTGACAGCCGATCCTATGGCTACACCTTC
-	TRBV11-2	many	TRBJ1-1	CASSLYPNRAMNTEAFF	TGTGCCAGCAGCTTATACCCTAACAGGGCTATGAACACTGAAGCTTTCTTT
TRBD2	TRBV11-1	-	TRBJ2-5	CASSYRTSYRQETQYF	TGTGCCAGCAGCTATAGGACTAGCTACCGCCAAGAGACCCAGTACTTC
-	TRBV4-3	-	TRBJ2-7	CASSQDYRESYEQYF	TGCGCCAGCAGCCAAGATTACAGGGAGTCCTACGAGCAGTACTTC
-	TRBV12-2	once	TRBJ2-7	CASRLARRRGRHEQYF	TGTGCAAGTCGCTTAGCGAGGCGCAGGGGGCGTCACGAGCAGTACTTC
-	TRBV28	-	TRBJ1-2	CASRPAGVSHGYTF	TGTGCCAGCAGACCCGCAGGGGTTAGCCATGGCTACACCTTC
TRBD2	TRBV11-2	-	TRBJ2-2	CASSPLLGRGGNTGELFF	TGTGCCAGCAGCCCCCTTCTCGGGCGGGGGGGAAACACCGGGGAGCTGTTTTTT
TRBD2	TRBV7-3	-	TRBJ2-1	CASSYTSGAYNEQFF	TGTGCCAGCAGCTACACTAGCGGAGCCTACAATGAGCAGTTCTTC
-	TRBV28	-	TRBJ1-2	CASSSGQLYGYTF	TGTGCCAGCAGTTCCGGACAGCTCTATGGCTACACCTTC
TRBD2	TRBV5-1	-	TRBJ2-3	CASSLLRGGTDTQYF	TGCGCCAGCAGCTTGTTACGGGGGGGCACAGATACGCAGTATTTT
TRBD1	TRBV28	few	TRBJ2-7	CASIERGTGSSEQYF	TGTGCCAGCATCGAGAGGGGGACAGGGTCCTCCGAGCAGTACTTC
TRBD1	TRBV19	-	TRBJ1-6	CASARGFIGSPLHF	TGTGCCAGTGCCAGGGGGTTCATAGGATCACCCCTCCACTTT
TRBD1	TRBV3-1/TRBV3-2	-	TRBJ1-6	CASSLRDRDSPLHF	TGTGCCAGCAGCCTCCGGGACAGGGATTCACCCCTCCACTTT